This passage covers 10 T cell receptor beta chains from one sample sequenced in a study of blood T cell repertoires in COVID-19. Measured with immunoSEQ multiplex PCR; TCRdb has only the in-frame clones, and not every one. In the table there are over 150,000 clones, over 80% of which are singletons. The sample comprised peripheral blood. The receptors shown here come from a woman aged 40 to 50 with COVID-19, enrolled during active disease.

The V call is TRBV7-2, the J call TRBJ2-1; TRBD2 agrees at 12 bases. The V gene end was trimmed by 11 bases and the J gene end by 9 bases; junction bases not matched to a gene: 17. CDR3 size: 16 residues. The germline gives CDR1 SGHTA, CDR2 FQGNSA. DNA of the CDR3: TGTGCCGCCAACAGGCTAGCGGGAGGGCCCTCCGGTGAGCAGTTCTTC. Protein product: CAANRLAGGPSGEQFF.

The rearrangement uses TRBV12-3 or TRBV12-4 and TRBJ1-5; TRBD1 aligns across 7 bases. Losses at the gene ends were 6 bases for V and 4 bases for J; bases not matched to a gene: 3. The CDR3 covers 13 residues. The CDR3 sequence is CASRTGRNQPQHF. The CDR3 nucleotides read TGTGCCAGCAGGACAGGGAGGAATCAGCCCCAGCATTTT.

This sequence joins TRBV5-1 and TRBJ2-1; TRBD2 aligns across 7 bases. Germline V gene lookup returns CDR1 SGHRS and CDR2 YFSETQ. The CDR3 contains 17 residues. V lost 0 bases and J lost 6; bases outside the gene matches: 12. The CDR3 protein is CASSLVVGGPSGNEQFF. CDR3 DNA sequence: TGCGCCAGCAGCTTGGTGGTGGGAGGGCCCTCTGGCAATGAGCAGTTCTTC.

The chain uses TRBV7-8 and TRBJ1-2, with 7 bases fitting TRBD1. Losses at the gene ends were 5 bases for V and 6 bases for J; bases not matched to a gene: 3. Per germline, CDR1 SGHVS and CDR2 FQNEAQ. CDR3 length: 12 residues. CDR3 DNA: TGTGCCAGCAGCGTGACAGGGAATGGCTACACCTTC. This gives the protein CASSVTGNGYTF.

The chain links TRBV21-1 to TRBJ1-1. TRBV21-1 counts as a pseudogene. The CDR3 runs 17 residues. The CDR3 bases are TGTGCCAGCAGCAAAGGATGCTCCTCGGGGGGGGGCACTGAAGCTTTCTTT. This encodes CASSKGCSSGGGTEAFF.

This chain connects TRBV19 to TRBJ1-2; 7 bases map to TRBD1. The CDR3 is 15 amino acids. The germline CDR1 and CDR2 sequences are LNHDA and SQIVND (reference sequence). The V segment lost 3 bases and the J segment 4 bases; nucleotides outside the gene matches: 8. The CDR3 region has the DNA TGTGCCAGTAGTATCCCTCGGACAGGTATCTATGGCTACACCTTC. Its protein product is CASSIPRTGIYGYTF.

V usage is TRBV19 and J usage is TRBJ1-3, with D possibly matching TRBD1 (5 bases). V was shortened by 4 bases and J by 0 bases, with 13 bases between the two germline ends. Germline-derived CDR1 and CDR2 are LNHDA and SQIVND (reference sequence). The CDR3 extends over 16 amino acids. CDR3 sequence reads: CASSRPGLSSGNTIYF. DNA of the CDR3: TGTGCCAGTAGTAGACCGGGACTCTCCTCTGGAAACACCATATATTTT. Full variable domain (remainder filled in from reference TRBV19 and TRBJ1-3): DGGITQSPKYLFRKEGQNVTLSCEQNLNHDAMYWYRQDPGQGLRLIYYSQIVNDFQKGDIAEGYSVSREKKESFPLTVTSAQKNPTAFYLCASSRPGLSSGNTIYFGEGSWLTVV.

This sequence joins TRBV29-1 and TRBJ2-3, with a weak D call TRBD2 (6 bases). CDR3 length equals 15 residues. The germline V and J ends were trimmed by 7 bases and 0 bases, with 17 bases remaining between them. In germline, CDR1 is SQVTM, CDR2 ANQGSEA. CDR3 sequence: CSASTRLTSTDTQYF. In DNA form, the CDR3 reads TGCAGCGCCTCGACTAGATTGACTAGCACAGATACGCAGTATTTT.

The V call is TRBV29-1, the J call TRBJ2-2; a weak D match, TRBD2 (5 bases). The CDR3 totals 14 residues. Germline CDR1 SQVTM, CDR2 ANQGSEA. Trimming took 4 bases from V and 5 from J, leaving 14 bases between them. CDR3 sequence (DNA): TGCAGCGTTGTCTCATGGGCGGGTACCGGGGAGCTGTTTTTT. Its protein product is CSVVSWAGTGELFF.

The chain combines TRBV27 with TRBJ2-5; 11 bases fit TRBD2. The CDR3 runs to 15 residues. Trimming removed 3 bases from V and 1 base from J; junction bases left unmatched: 1. In germline, CDR1 is MNHEY, CDR2 SMNVEV (reference sequence). The CDR3 sequence is CASSFLAGGQETQYF. The CDR3 DNA is TGTGCCAGCAGTTTCCTAGCGGGGGGCCAAGAGACCCAGTACTTC.